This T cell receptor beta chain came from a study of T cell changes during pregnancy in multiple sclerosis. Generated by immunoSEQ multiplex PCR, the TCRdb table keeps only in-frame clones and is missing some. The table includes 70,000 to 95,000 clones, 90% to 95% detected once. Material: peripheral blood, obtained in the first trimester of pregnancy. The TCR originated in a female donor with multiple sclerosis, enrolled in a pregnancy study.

This chain's CDR3 is CASSHGQSLDSPLHF. For the CDR3, the DNA is TGTGCCAGCAGCCACGGACAGTCCTTGGATTCACCCCTCCACTTT. The chain is built from TRBV4-2 and TRBJ1-6, with a weak D call TRBD1 (6 bases). From germline, CDR1 is LGHNA and CDR2 YNFKEQ. This CDR3 comprises 15 residues. Trimming pared 3 bases from V and 8 bases from J, leaving 14 bases between.